A single sample is the source of the 22 T cell receptor beta chains below, sequenced in a study of relationships among human T cell subsets (TCRdb year 2010). CD4+CD25+ regulatory T cells were selected from positively selected CD4+ cells using anti-CD25 beads. Libraries were constructed by multiplex PCR. The sequencing machine was a 454 GS FLX. TCR alpha and beta CDR3 regions were amplified from mRNA by semiquantitative ARM-PCR. ARM-PCR used tagged nested gene-specific primers, after which communal superprimers carried out exponential amplification. The public reads were run again by TCRdb, first through fastp at Q25 and then through MiXCR, and only productive beta chains were kept. Rows are combined by CDR3 protein, so each entry shows the most common genes and DNA. This sample comprises some 14,000 distinct CDR3 sequences, 60% of them detected only once. Jointly, the top ten make up roughly 2% of the sample.

The sequenced sample consisted of Tregs sorted from blood. The receptors originated from a man aged 35 to 55 in good health.

V gene TRBV3-1 combines with J gene TRBJ1-2, with no clear D. V lost 2 bases to trimming and J lost 8 bases, with 18 bases between them. The CDR3 has 15 amino acids. CDR1 and CDR2 from the germline V gene are LGHDT and YNNKEL (reference sequence). CDR3 nucleotide sequence: TGTGCCAGCAGCCAACAACTGACTTTTGCCGGGGGCTACACCTTC. Protein product: CASSQQLTFAGGYTF.

The chain has TRBV18 and TRBJ2-7; unclear D gene. With 3 bases removed from V and 0 bases from J, the gap between germline ends came to 6 bases. The germline V gene has CDR1 KGHSH and CDR2 LQKENI. This CDR3 is built from 13 residues. The CDR3 DNA reads TGTGCCAGCTCACCGACAAGCTCCTACGAGCAGTACTTC. This codes for CASSPTSSYEQYF.

On this clonotype itself: Germline is not matched at one junction end, which may reflect a read error. The chain is built from TRBV4-1 and TRBJ1-2, with D possibly matching TRBD1 (5 bases). Germline lookup yields CDR1 MGHRA and CDR2 YSYEKL. The CDR3 runs 15 residues. The CDR3 is CASGQVVQVNYGYTF. The DNA of the CDR3 is TGCGCCAGCGGCCAAGTGGTACAGGTTAACTATGGCTACACCTTC.

The genes are TRBV27 and TRBJ2-2; D possibly corresponds to TRBD2 (6 bases). The CDR3 has 13 amino acids. Germline assignment: CDR1 MNHEY and CDR2 SMNVEV (reference sequence). With 5 bases removed from V and 6 bases from J, the gap between germline ends came to 10 bases. The CDR3 sequence is CASSVREAGELFF. CDR3 nucleotide sequence: TGTGCCAGCAGTGTCAGGGAGGCCGGGGAGCTGTTTTTT.

J is TRBJ2-4 and V is TRBV19; 7 bases align to TRBD2. The CDR3 runs 13 residues. V gave up 5 bases and J gave up 9 bases; unmatched junction bases: 7. Germline V gene data show CDR1 as LNHDA and CDR2 as SQIVND (reference sequence). The CDR3 region has the DNA TGTGCCAGTAGTCCAGGACTAGTAGGCATTCAGTACTTC. Translated: CASSPGLVGIQYF.

The V and J genes are TRBV4-1 and TRBJ2-1; TRBD2 matches at 9 bases. Germline CDR1 reads MGHRA; CDR2 reads YSYEKL. Trimming cost V 0 bases and J 7 bases; bases outside gene matches: 7. The CDR3 is 16 residues long. CDR3: CASSQEGRREGNEQFF. The CDR3 bases are TGCGCCAGCAGCCAAGAGGGGAGGCGGGAGGGGAATGAGCAGTTCTTC.

This clonotype appeared a few times. J is TRBJ2-3 and V is TRBV4-1; tentatively, D is TRBD1 (5 bases). The CDR3 covers 12 residues. V lost 6 bases and J 6 bases, leaving 10 bases between the germline ends. Germline CDR1 is MGHRA and CDR2 is YSYEKL. The CDR3, as DNA: TGCGCCAGCAGAGATTCAGGGGATACGCAGTATTTT. Protein: CASRDSGDTQYF.

The V and J genes are TRBV2 and TRBJ1-5; no definite D call. Germline values: CDR1 SNHLY, CDR2 FYNNEI. The V end lost 3 bases, the J end lost 5 bases, and 8 bases lay between the germline ends. The CDR3 is 13 amino acids. The CDR3 DNA reads TGTGCCAGCAGTGAGAGTTCGGATCAGCCCCAGCATTTT. Its translation: CASSESSDQPQHF.

This chain joins TRBV27 and TRBJ1-1; no definite D call. The CDR3 covers 14 residues. Germline loops: CDR1 MNHEY, CDR2 SMNVEV (reference sequence). V was pared by 2 bases and J by 5 bases, with 12 bases between. The CDR3 sequence is CASSLEVGGTEAFF. The CDR3 region has the DNA TGTGCCAGCAGTTTAGAAGTGGGCGGGACTGAAGCTTTCTTT.

The chain carries TRBV6-5 and TRBJ1-2; D perhaps matches TRBD1 (5 bases). V gave up 6 bases and J gave up 1 base, with 15 bases separating them. CDR1 MNHEY and CDR2 SVGAGI come from the germline V gene. The CDR3 extends over 15 amino acids. CDR3 amino acids: CASRRQPGGNYGYTF. CDR3 DNA sequence: TGTGCCAGCAGACGACAGCCGGGGGGTAACTATGGCTACACCTTC.

V and J are TRBV20-1 and TRBJ2-5; D is perhaps TRBD2 (5 bases). The CDR3 sequence is 12 residues long. The germline V gene encodes CDR1 DFQATT and CDR2 SNEGSKA (reference sequence). Trimming took off 6 bases at V and 7 bases at J, with 15 bases between the two ends. Here the CDR3 DNA reads TGCAGTGCCCTCAAGGGCCGGGGGACCCAGTACTTC. Its protein is CSALKGRGTQYF.

This clonotype was recorded once. The chain has TRBV29-1 and TRBJ2-1; TRBD2 agrees at 10 bases. This CDR3 contains 16 residues. The V gene's germline CDR1 is SQVTM and CDR2 ANQGSEA. Trimming removed 8 bases from V and 7 bases from J; junction bases left unmatched: 17. This chain's CDR3 is CSTKGLAGDHRNEQFF. CDR3 nucleotides: TGCAGCACTAAAGGGCTAGCGGGAGATCATAGGAATGAGCAGTTCTTC.

This chain connects TRBV6-6 to TRBJ1-2; 8 bases agree with TRBD1. Germline V gene sequence: CDR1 MNHNY, CDR2 SVGAGI (reference sequence). The CDR3 has 15 residues. V dropped 5 bases and J dropped 6; count of bases not matched to a gene: 11. The chain's CDR3 is CASSGGRGRFHGYTF. CDR3 coding DNA: TGTGCCAGCAGTGGCGGCAGGGGGCGGTTCCATGGCTACACCTTC.

There are a few counts of this clonotype. The V gene is TRBV12-3 or TRBV12-4, the J gene TRBJ2-1; tentative D call: TRBD2 (5 bases). This CDR3 is built from 13 residues. The V gene lost 6 bases and the J gene lost 2 bases, with 8 bases spanning the gap. CDR3 in DNA: TGTGCCAGCAGGGACGGGACCTACAATGAGCAGTTCTTC. It specifies CASRDGTYNEQFF.

The chain has TRBV2 and TRBJ2-1, with 8 bases that match TRBD1. Trimming took 8 bases from V and 0 from J; bases not matched to a gene: 9. Germline V gene data show CDR1 as SNHLY and CDR2 as FYNNEI. The CDR3 has 16 amino acids. CDR3 in amino acids: CASSISGQGSYNEQFF. In nucleotides, the CDR3 is TGTGCCAGCTCTATCTCAGGACAGGGCTCCTACAATGAGCAGTTCTTC.

The genes are TRBV11-3 and TRBJ2-5; D is unclear. Deletions cut 1 base from V and 7 bases from J, with 10 bases between. The length of the CDR3 is 13 residues. The germline CDR1 and CDR2 sequences are SGHNT and YENEEA. The CDR3 bases are TGTGCCAGCAGCTTAGGGCTCACGGGGACCCAGTACTTC. Encoded protein: CASSLGLTGTQYF.

This clonotype showed up just a few times. This chain connects TRBV28 to TRBJ2-7; maybe TRBD2 (7 bases). The ends were cut back, 9 bases at V and 6 bases at J, with 18 bases in the middle. Germline V gene lookup returns CDR1 MDHEN and CDR2 SYDVKM. This CDR3 contains 13 residues. The CDR3 DNA reads TGTGCCAGTGGCGGGGCGGGGGCCGGCGAGCAGTACTTC. This sequence encodes CASGGAGAGEQYF.

The chain uses TRBV28 and TRBJ2-1; 8 bases align to TRBD2. The CDR3 totals 15 residues. Germline V lookup: CDR1 MDHEN, CDR2 SYDVKM. V trimming: 2 bases; J trimming: 6 bases; junction bases outside the gene matches: 6. The CDR3 bases are TGTGCCAGCAGTTTAAGCGGGAGAAATCCCAATGAGCAGTTCTTC. Translating gives CASSLSGRNPNEQFF.

This chain links TRBV20-1 with TRBJ2-6; TRBD1 is a possible D gene (5 bases). The CDR3 spans 15 residues. With 6 bases removed from V and 2 bases from J, the gap between germline ends came to 14 bases. CDR1 is DFQATT, CDR2 SNEGSKA, per germline (reference sequence). The CDR3 nucleotides read TGCAGTGCCTCGACAGCTCATCCTGGGGCCAACGTCCTGACTTTC. This translates into CSASTAHPGANVLTF.

The chain is built from TRBV12-3 or TRBV12-4 and TRBJ2-3; 10 bases map to TRBD2. J gave up 3 bases and V 5 bases, and 17 bases lay outside the gene matches. The CDR3 spans 19 residues. The DNA for the CDR3 is TGTGCCAGCAGTAATCGGAAGCGGGAGGGCCGTTTTCAAACAGATACGCAGTATTTT. Its translation is CASSNRKREGRFQTDTQYF.

V usage is TRBV21-1 and J usage is TRBJ1-1; the table assigns TRBD1, which was not confirmed against the DNA. TRBV21-1 is shown as a pseudogene. The CDR3 contains 15 residues. The CDR3 protein is CASSKEQGMNTEAFF. The CDR3, as DNA: TGTGCCAGCAGCAAAGAACAGGGCATGAACACTGAAGCTTTCTTT.

This clonotype was seen a handful of times. The chain has TRBV28 and TRBJ1-5; D is uncertain. Germline V gene data show CDR1 as MDHEN and CDR2 as SYDVKM. CDR3 length: 12 amino acids. V was trimmed by 7 bases and J by 4 bases, leaving 8 bases between them. CDR3 nucleotides: TGTGCCAGCATGGGCCCTAATCAGCCCCAGCATTTT. Amino acids: CASMGPNQPQHF.